This passage covers 6 T cell receptor beta chains from one sample sequenced in a study of T-cell memory formation after mild COVID-19. From the 5' RACE reads, TCRdb called clonotypes with MiXCR, one entry per CDR3 protein. The data contain roughly 480,000 distinct CDR3 sequences, 20% to 30% of them singletons. What was sequenced was PBMCs or a T cell subset sorted from them (not recorded which). All receptors come from an adult woman who had mild COVID-19 (a few samples of this study predate the infection). Cell type and time point are not known.

The chain couples TRBV4-3 to TRBJ2-1; weak D call: TRBD2 (6 bases). CDR1 and CDR2 (germline): LGHNA, YSLEER. This CDR3 has 15 residues. V shed 0 bases and J shed 8 bases, with 14 bases lying between them. The CDR3 DNA reads TGCGCCAGCAGCCAAGATGTCCATCGGGACTATGAGCAGTTCTTC. It codes for CASSQDVHRDYEQFF.

The chain couples TRBV10-3 to TRBJ2-7, with TRBD2 matching 8 bases. The V and J ends lost 9 bases and 0 bases, in that order; junction bases with no gene match: 4. Germline V gene data show CDR1 as ENHRY and CDR2 as SYGVKD. The CDR3 has 13 residues. The CDR3 nucleotides read TGTGCCATAGCGGGGGAGATCTCCTACGAGCAGTACTTC. Translation: CAIAGEISYEQYF.

This clonotype was observed a handful of times. J is TRBJ2-3 and V is TRBV20-1; TRBD2 agrees at 13 bases. The CDR3 is 17 amino acids. V gave up 5 bases and J gave up 5 bases; unmatched junction bases: 13. Germline-derived CDR1 and CDR2 are DFQATT and SNEGSKA (reference sequence). The chain's CDR3 is CSAGLAGAVAGIDTQYF. CDR3 sequence (DNA): TGCAGTGCTGGACTAGCGGGAGCCGTAGCGGGCATAGATACGCAGTATTTT.

This sequence joins TRBV12-3 or TRBV12-4 and TRBJ2-1; TRBD2 agrees at 7 bases. V was pared by 3 bases and J by 4 bases, with 9 bases of the junction left unmatched. The CDR3 is 16 residues long. This CDR3 is CASSFQAGVGYNEQFF. The CDR3 DNA reads as TGTGCCAGCAGTTTTCAGGCGGGAGTGGGATACAATGAGCAGTTCTTC.

This clonotype was counted only a few times. This chain links TRBV29-1 with TRBJ1-5; D might be TRBD1 (5 bases). Germline CDR1 and CDR2: SQVTM and ANQGSEA. The CDR3 totals 13 residues. V was trimmed by 4 bases and J by 4 bases, leaving 11 bases between them. CDR3 sequence: CSVGWGGNQPQHF. CDR3 sequence (DNA): TGCAGCGTTGGGTGGGGGGGAAATCAGCCCCAGCATTTT.

The table lists this clonotype with many counts. The chain couples TRBV27 to TRBJ2-2, with 9 bases lining up with TRBD2. The CDR3 runs to 16 residues. Germline values: CDR1 MNHEY, CDR2 SMNVEV (reference sequence). Losses at the gene ends were 3 bases for V and 5 bases for J; bases not matched to a gene: 7. The chain's CDR3 is CASSFKAAGGTGELFF. DNA for the CDR3: TGTGCCAGCAGTTTTAAGGCAGCGGGAGGAACCGGGGAGCTGTTTTTT.